These T cell receptor beta chains were read from a single sample in a study of CD8 T cells in Susac syndrome. Each CDR3 protein gets one entry after TCRdb re-called the immunoSEQ multiplex PCR reads with MiXCR. The sample includes just over 150,000 distinct CDR3 sequences, just under 97% of them seen just once. Sample: CD8+ T cells from PBMCs. These receptors were taken from a human donor with multiple sclerosis. Each CDR3 is given with its conserved first and last residue. Each record gives: CDR3 DNA, CDR3 protein, D gene, clone size, V gene, J gene. A D gene is named only where the DNA matches it firmly. Clone size appears in some rows only: once, few, many, or a class for an expanded clone.

cdr3_nt: TGTGCCAGCAGCGACCACTCAGGGTCCTACGAGCAGTACTTC
cdr3_aa: CASSDHSGSYEQYF
d_call: .
clone_size: .
v_call: TRBV11-2
j_call: TRBJ2-7

cdr3_nt: TGTGCCAGCAGTCCGACAGGGGACAGGTACGAGCAGTACTTC
cdr3_aa: CASSPTGDRYEQYF
d_call: TRBD1
clone_size: once
v_call: TRBV6-4
j_call: TRBJ2-7

cdr3_nt: TGCAGCGTGGCGGAGGGATCAGGTGGGCTTTGGGGAAATCAGCCCCAGCATTTT
cdr3_aa: CSVAEGSGGLWGNQPQHF
d_call: .
clone_size: .
v_call: TRBV29-1
j_call: TRBJ1-5

cdr3_nt: TGCAGTGCTTCCGGGGACAGGGGTTGGTCTGAGCAGTTCTTC
cdr3_aa: CSASGDRGWSEQFF
d_call: TRBD1
clone_size: .
v_call: TRBV20-1
j_call: TRBJ2-1

cdr3_nt: TGTGCCAGCAGCCAGGTTGGAGGGCATGGCTACACCTTC
cdr3_aa: CASSQVGGHGYTF
d_call: .
clone_size: .
v_call: TRBV14
j_call: TRBJ1-2

cdr3_nt: TGTGCCAGCTCCCTACGGCGCGGGGAGAACTCCCAAGAGACCCAGTACTTC
cdr3_aa: CASSLRRGENSQETQYF
d_call: .
clone_size: .
v_call: TRBV18
j_call: TRBJ2-5

cdr3_nt: TGTGCCAGCAGTGAAGGGTGGGAGAACACCGGGGAGCTGTTTTTT
cdr3_aa: CASSEGWENTGELFF
d_call: .
clone_size: .
v_call: TRBV2
j_call: TRBJ2-2

cdr3_nt: TGTGCCAGCAGCGTAGGTAGCGGGGGGGCCGTCGAGCAGTTCTTC
cdr3_aa: CASSVGSGGAVEQFF
d_call: TRBD2
clone_size: .
v_call: TRBV9
j_call: TRBJ2-1

cdr3_nt: TGTGCCAGCAGCCACCCCGACAGGGGAGAGACCCAGTACTTC
cdr3_aa: CASSHPDRGETQYF
d_call: TRBD1
clone_size: .
v_call: TRBV4-2
j_call: TRBJ2-5

cdr3_nt: TGTGCCAGCAGCTTGGGCAGGGGCTCTCAGCCCCAGCATTTT
cdr3_aa: CASSLGRGSQPQHF
d_call: .
clone_size: .
v_call: TRBV5-6
j_call: TRBJ1-5

cdr3_nt: TGCGCCAGCAGCTTGGAGCCAGGGTGGGTAGATTCACCCCTCCACTTT
cdr3_aa: CASSLEPGWVDSPLHF
d_call: .
clone_size: .
v_call: TRBV5-1
j_call: TRBJ1-6